This TCR beta chain originates from a study of blood T cell repertoires in COVID-19. The overall study: The United States, Italy and Spain provided the acute and convalescent COVID-19 samples.

J lost 7 bases, V lost 6 bases, and 3 bases had no gene match. CDR1 is LNHDA, CDR2 SQIVND, per germline (reference sequence). The CDR3 extends over 13 amino acids. As originally analysed: For nucleated cells, counts were estimated from reference gene primer amplification. This table comes from immunoSEQ multiplex PCR, and its TCRdb copy is limited to in-frame clones, with some not included. V, J and clone size are taken as reported in that table, and D and trimming were inferred from the DNA itself. Of about 210,000 clones in the sample, about 89% were seen once. The chain joins TRBV19 to TRBJ2-4; 10 bases fit TRBD1. The receptor was isolated from a woman between 35 and 50 years old with acute or convalescent COVID-19. The sample consisted of peripheral blood. CDR3 region: CASRGQGRNIQYF. CDR3 sequence (DNA): TGTGCCAGTAGGGGACAGGGGCGGAACATTCAGTACTTC.